The 22 T cell receptor beta chains listed next were all sequenced from one sample in a study of blood T cells in healthy people across ages. Then a second PCR, running roughly 7 to 11 cycles, was carried out with a sample-barcoded 5' primer and a J-beta primer mix. TCRdb itself ran the 5' RACE reads through MiXCR, one entry per CDR3 protein. The table has approximately 600,000 distinct CDR3 sequences, roughly three fifths seen once. The source material was blood. These receptors came from a man in his 60s in good health.

The gene calls are TRBV6-1 and TRBJ2-2, with D hard to call. The CDR3 runs to 12 residues. CDR1 MNHNS and CDR2 SASEGT come from the germline V gene. Trimming left V 9 bases short and J 5 bases short, with 10 bases between. The CDR3 sequence is CASDLRTGELFF. CDR3 DNA: TGTGCCAGTGATTTGCGGACCGGGGAGCTGTTTTTT.

The gene calls are TRBV7-6 and TRBJ2-5; TRBD1 or TRBD2 may be the D gene (5 bases each). The CDR3 covers 14 residues. Germline values: CDR1 SGHVS, CDR2 FNYEAQ. Between the trimmed V and J ends, which lost 5 bases and 5 bases, there was a span of 15 bases. In nucleotides, the CDR3 is TGTGCCAGCAGCGGGACCCCCGGTCGGGAGACCCAGTACTTC. Translated, it gives CASSGTPGRETQYF.

The V and J genes are TRBV7-9 and TRBJ2-3; 7 bases agree with TRBD1. Germline CDR1 SEHNR, CDR2 FQNEAQ (reference sequence). CDR3 size: 15 residues. Trimming removed 1 base from V and 7 bases from J; junction bases left unmatched: 8. The CDR3 nucleotides are TGTGCCAGCAGCTTAGAAGGGGGCACGACAAATACGCAGTATTTT. Amino acid sequence: CASSLEGGTTNTQYF.

This clonotype was seen once. The chain joins TRBV5-1 to TRBJ1-2; 8 nucleotides match TRBD1. The V segment lost 4 bases and the J segment 8 bases; nucleotides outside the gene matches: 7. The CDR3 runs 13 residues. Germline values: CDR1 SGHRS, CDR2 YFSETQ. In nucleotides, the CDR3 is TGCGCCAGCAGCAACGACAGGGGACGGGGCTACACCTTC. It yields the protein CASSNDRGRGYTF.

This sequence joins TRBV11-3 and TRBJ2-1; 7 positions match TRBD2. V lost 5 bases and J lost 7; bases outside the gene matches: 8. There are 14 residues in the CDR3. CDR1 is SGHNT and CDR2 is YENEEA in the germline V gene. CDR3 in amino acids: CASSVNSGYNEQFF. DNA of the CDR3: TGTGCCAGCAGCGTAAATAGCGGGTATAATGAGCAGTTCTTC.

The J gene is TRBJ2-7, the V gene TRBV7-2, with 9 bases matching TRBD1. Per the germline V gene, CDR1 is SGHTA and CDR2 is FQGNSA. The junction had 9 bases not matched to a gene; V was cut back by 5 bases and J by 1 base. This CDR3 has 16 residues. The CDR3 DNA reads as TGTGCCAGCAGCCACACCGGGACAGGGATTTCCTACGAGCAGTACTTC. This codes for CASSHTGTGISYEQYF.

This clonotype was recorded at least ten times. The chain links TRBV4-1 to TRBJ2-4, with no clear D. The germline V gene has CDR1 MGHRA and CDR2 YSYEKL. The germline V and J ends were trimmed by 0 bases and 0 bases, with 6 bases remaining between them. The CDR3 sequence is 15 residues long. The chain's CDR3 is CASSQDRLAKNIQYF. The CDR3 region has the DNA TGCGCCAGCAGCCAAGATCGGTTAGCCAAAAACATTCAGTACTTC.

The rearrangement uses TRBV28 and TRBJ2-6, with 11 bases aligning to TRBD1. This CDR3 has 17 amino acids. V trimming: 6 bases; J trimming: 0 bases; junction bases outside the gene matches: 4. Looked up from germline, CDR1 is MDHEN and CDR2 is SYDVKM. As DNA, the CDR3 is TGTGCCAGCAGGCGGGACAGGGGGTTCTCTGGGGCCAACGTCCTGACTTTC. It translates to CASRRDRGFSGANVLTF. Drawing the rest from reference TRBV28 and TRBJ2-6, the complete variable domain is DVKVTQSSRYLVKRTGEKVFLECVQDMDHENMFWYRQDPGLGLRLIYFSYDVKMKEKGDIPEGYSVSREKKERFSLILESASTNQTSMYLCASRRDRGFSGANVLTFGAGSRLTVL.

This sequence joins TRBV4-1 and TRBJ1-2, with TRBD1 identical over 9 bases. The CDR3 is 15 amino acids. V dropped 3 bases and J dropped 4; count of bases not matched to a gene: 6. Germline CDR1 reads MGHRA; CDR2 reads YSYEKL. The CDR3: CASSHPGQGTYGYTF. CDR3 nucleotide sequence: TGCGCCAGCAGCCACCCCGGACAGGGGACCTATGGCTACACCTTC.

V gene TRBV20-1 combines with J gene TRBJ2-7, with D unresolved. This CDR3 comprises 12 residues. From germline, CDR1 is DFQATT and CDR2 SNEGSKA (reference sequence). V was pared by 6 bases and J by 3 bases, with 12 bases between. The CDR3 loop reads CSADRHNYEQYF. CDR3 DNA: TGCAGTGCGGACCGACATAACTACGAGCAGTACTTC.

This clonotype was counted a single time. The chain recombines TRBV20-1 with TRBJ2-5, with 10 bases identical to TRBD2. The CDR3 loop spans 16 amino acids. The germline gives CDR1 DFQATT, CDR2 SNEGSKA (reference sequence). The V and J ends lost 1 base and 5 bases, in that order; junction bases with no gene match: 10. CDR3: CSARVLAGASEETQYF. CDR3 bases: TGCAGTGCTAGAGTTCTAGCGGGGGCCTCAGAGGAGACCCAGTACTTC.

This chain joins TRBV28 and TRBJ2-4; the D gene is possibly TRBD1 (6 bases). Trimming took off 3 bases at V and 1 base at J, with 10 bases between the two ends. This CDR3 contains 15 residues. Per germline, CDR1 MDHEN and CDR2 SYDVKM. The CDR3: CASSFWQGAKNIQYF. For the CDR3, the DNA is TGTGCCAGCAGTTTCTGGCAGGGGGCCAAAAACATTCAGTACTTC.

The gene calls are TRBV7-2 and TRBJ2-5; D might be TRBD1 (6 bases). This CDR3 is 14 amino acids long. Trimming removed 2 bases from V and 2 bases from J, with 9 bases in between. Germline V gene lookup returns CDR1 SGHTA and CDR2 FQGNSA. CDR3 coding DNA: TGTGCCAGCAGCTTAATCACAGGGCAAGAGACCCAGTACTTC. It codes for CASSLITGQETQYF.

A single count supports this clonotype. This may stem from a read error, because a much larger clone lies one nucleotide away. This chain links TRBV29-1 with TRBJ2-5, with D maybe TRBD1 (6 bases). The CDR3 length is 11 residues. Germline lookup yields CDR1 SQVTM and CDR2 ANQGSEA. CDR3 protein: CSGGQQEAQYF. In nucleotides, the CDR3 is TGCAGCGGAGGACAGCAAGAGGCCCAGTACTTC.

This clonotype was counted many times. This chain joins TRBV15 and TRBJ2-1, with 8 nucleotides matching TRBD2. The germline V gene encodes CDR1 LNHNV and CDR2 YYDKDF (reference sequence). The CDR3 runs 15 residues. The J segment lost 5 bases and the V segment lost 4 bases, leaving 7 bases of the junction unmatched. CDR3 coding DNA: TGTGCCACCAGCATCCCCCGGGGGGGCCACAATGAGCAGTTCTTC. Its translation is CATSIPRGGHNEQFF.

This sequence joins TRBV20-1 and TRBJ1-2; D may be TRBD1 (6 bases). V was cut by 1 base and J by 5 bases, with 14 bases left in between. The CDR3 contains 14 residues. Germline lookup yields CDR1 DFQATT and CDR2 SNEGSKA (reference sequence). CDR3 amino acids: CSARGGGGPYGYTF. In DNA, the CDR3 is TGCAGTGCTAGAGGTGGCGGGGGCCCGTATGGCTACACCTTC.

This clonotype was picked up a small number of times. The V and J genes are TRBV12-3 or TRBV12-4 and TRBJ1-2; 8 bases line up with TRBD1. The V and J ends lost 3 bases and 4 bases, in that order; junction bases with no gene match: 16. The CDR3 sequence is 18 residues long. DNA for the CDR3: TGTGCCAGCAGTTTTATTGAGGGGCAGGGGGCTCGAGTCTATGGCTACACCTTC. It translates to CASSFIEGQGARVYGYTF.

The chain has TRBV20-1 and TRBJ2-1; TRBD2 matches at 7 bases. Germline CDR1 is DFQATT and CDR2 is SNEGSKA (reference sequence). V was clipped by 1 base and J by 10 bases; unmatched bases: 10. CDR3 length equals 14 residues. The CDR3 spells CSARGVGIGGEQFF. The CDR3 DNA follows: TGCAGTGCTAGAGGGGTTGGTATCGGGGGGGAGCAGTTCTTC.

The rearrangement links TRBV3-1 to TRBJ1-2, with D possibly TRBD1 on 6 matching bases. This CDR3 has 13 residues. CDR1 is LGHDT, CDR2 YNNKEL, per germline (reference sequence). V was clipped by 2 bases and J by 6 bases, with 10 bases between them. The CDR3 sequence: CASSQRRTDGYTF. The CDR3 coding sequence is TGTGCCAGCAGCCAAAGAAGGACAGATGGCTACACCTTC.

The chain recombines TRBV24-1 with TRBJ2-1; maybe TRBD2 (6 bases). Germline CDR1 is KGHDR and CDR2 is SFDVKD. There are 15 residues in the CDR3. Trimming pared 6 bases from V and 0 bases from J, leaving 11 bases between. The CDR3 is CATSNGGLSYNEQFF. CDR3 coding DNA: TGTGCCACCAGTAATGGAGGGCTCTCCTACAATGAGCAGTTCTTC.

This chain uses TRBV5-1 with TRBJ2-3; D is unresolved. Trimming took off 0 bases at V and 4 bases at J, with 12 bases between the two ends. The germline V gene encodes CDR1 SGHRS and CDR2 YFSETQ. The CDR3 loop spans 15 amino acids. The CDR3 reads CASSLGAAGADTQYF. CDR3 bases: TGCGCCAGCAGCTTGGGCGCAGCTGGAGCAGATACGCAGTATTTT.

This clonotype was seen only once. V gene TRBV10-3 combines with J gene TRBJ2-1; D is perhaps TRBD1 or TRBD2 (5 bases each). The CDR3 contains 14 residues. CDR1 and CDR2 from the germline V gene are ENHRY and SYGVKD. V lost 10 bases to trimming and J lost 2 bases, with 15 bases between them. The CDR3 reads CASRDAETYNEQFF. The CDR3 coding sequence is TGTGCCAGTAGGGACGCCGAAACCTACAATGAGCAGTTCTTC.